The 9 T cell receptor beta chains below were found in one sample sequenced in a study of blood T cell repertoires in COVID-19. Produced via immunoSEQ multiplex PCR; TCRdb's table is partial and in-frame only. The sample consists of roughly 190,000 clones, 86% of them appearing once. Source material: peripheral blood. These TCRs come from a woman aged 60-70 years with COVID-19, enrolled during active disease.

J is TRBJ2-7 and V is TRBV24-1; tentatively, D is TRBD2 (6 bases). CDR1 and CDR2 from the germline V gene are KGHDR and SFDVKD. V gave up 5 bases and J gave up 7 bases, with 11 bases separating them. The CDR3 length is 12 residues. The CDR3 coding sequence is TGTGCCACCAGTGCTCCTGGGGGGGAGCAGTACTTC. Its protein is CATSAPGGEQYF.

The chain couples TRBV4-1 to TRBJ1-5; 8 bases are shared with TRBD1. The CDR3 is 15 residues long. V trimming: 4 bases; J trimming: 5 bases; junction bases outside the gene matches: 7. Germline lookup yields CDR1 MGHRA and CDR2 YSYEKL. CDR3 sequence: CASSPRDRYDQPQHF. The CDR3 coding sequence is TGCGCCAGCAGCCCCCGGGACAGGTACGATCAGCCCCAGCATTTT.

The J gene is TRBJ2-5, the V gene TRBV4-2; D possibly corresponds to TRBD1 (5 bases). The CDR3 is made up of 12 amino acids. The V gene lost 7 bases and the J gene lost 5 bases, with 11 bases spanning the gap. From germline, CDR1 is LGHNA and CDR2 YNFKEQ. CDR3 nucleotides: TGTGCCAGCACCATAAACAGGGAGACCCAGTACTTC. It yields the protein CASTINRETQYF.

V is TRBV19 and J is TRBJ2-5; TRBD1 aligns across 7 bases. Germline CDR1 reads LNHDA; CDR2 reads SQIVND (reference sequence). The V and J ends lost 4 bases and 1 base, in that order; junction bases with no gene match: 6. The CDR3 covers 15 residues. CDR3 sequence (DNA): TGTGCCAGTAGTAACCTCGGGACAGCCCAAGAGACCCAGTACTTC. Residues: CASSNLGTAQETQYF. The variable domain in full, with the rest retrieved from reference TRBV19 and TRBJ2-5, is DGGITQSPKYLFRKEGQNVTLSCEQNLNHDAMYWYRQDPGQGLRLIYYSQIVNDFQKGDIAEGYSVSREKKESFPLTVTSAQKNPTAFYLCASSNLGTAQETQYFGPGTRLLVL.

This chain uses TRBV15 with TRBJ2-7, with D perhaps TRBD2 (5 bases). CDR1 and CDR2 (germline): LNHNV, YYDKDF (reference sequence). Trimming cost V 0 bases and J 5 bases, with 14 bases left between them. The CDR3 has 15 residues. The CDR3 protein is CATSREGNGVNEQYF. For the CDR3, the DNA is TGTGCCACCAGCAGAGAGGGCAACGGGGTGAACGAGCAGTACTTC.

The chain uses TRBV7-8 and TRBJ2-5, with D possibly being TRBD2 (5 bases). Looked up from germline, CDR1 is SGHVS and CDR2 is FQNEAQ. The V end was cut by 0 bases, the J end by 4 bases, with 12 bases between. This CDR3 is 15 amino acids long. CDR3 region: CASSLALRGIETQYF. The CDR3 DNA reads as TGTGCCAGCAGCTTAGCCTTACGGGGTATAGAGACCCAGTACTTC.

This chain uses TRBV4-3 with TRBJ2-3; TRBD2 agrees at 12 bases. The CDR3 sequence is 17 residues long. Germline CDR1 and CDR2: LGHNA and YSLEER. V dropped 0 bases and J dropped 2; count of bases not matched to a gene: 3. The CDR3 spells CASSQELAGGVTDTQYF. CDR3 bases: TGCGCCAGCAGCCAAGAACTAGCGGGAGGCGTCACAGATACGCAGTATTTT.

The chain links TRBV6-2 or TRBV6-3 to TRBJ2-1, with D possibly being TRBD2 (5 bases). V was clipped by 7 bases and J by 5 bases, with 12 bases between them. The CDR3 length is 13 residues. Germline CDR1 MNHEY, CDR2 SVGEGT. The CDR3 nucleotides read TGTGCCAGCACCCCCTGGAGGAACAATGAGCAGTTCTTC. Translated, it gives CASTPWRNNEQFF.

The chain couples TRBV19 to TRBJ1-4, with unresolved D. Germline V CDR1 and CDR2: LNHDA, SQIVND (reference sequence). Trimming shortened V by 1 base and J by 0 bases, and 9 bases separated the two germline ends. The CDR3 has 16 residues. The CDR3, as DNA: TGTGCCAGTAGTATAGTATCAACTGCAACTAATGAAAAACTGTTTTTT. Translation: CASSIVSTATNEKLFF.